This T cell receptor (beta chain) came from a study of PD-L1 blockade in urothelial cancer. V lost 0 bases and J 4 bases, leaving 9 bases between the germline ends. The CDR3 totals 14 residues. Germline CDR1 and CDR2: KGHSH and LQKENI. The time point is: pretreatment peripheral blood. Sequenced by immunoSEQ multiplex PCR; TCRdb stores in-frame clones only, minus some. The repertoire has 95,000 or so clones, roughly 84% of them found once; the top ten carry approximately 2%. The sequences come from PBMCs, collected around atezolizumab (anti-PD-L1) treatment. The rearrangement uses TRBV18 and TRBJ1-2; D gene uncertain. The receptor comes from a man in his sixties with urothelial cancer. The CDR3 coding sequence is TGTGCCAGCTCACCACCGGGCGACCGCTATGGCTACACCTTC. Residues: CASSPPGDRYGYTF.